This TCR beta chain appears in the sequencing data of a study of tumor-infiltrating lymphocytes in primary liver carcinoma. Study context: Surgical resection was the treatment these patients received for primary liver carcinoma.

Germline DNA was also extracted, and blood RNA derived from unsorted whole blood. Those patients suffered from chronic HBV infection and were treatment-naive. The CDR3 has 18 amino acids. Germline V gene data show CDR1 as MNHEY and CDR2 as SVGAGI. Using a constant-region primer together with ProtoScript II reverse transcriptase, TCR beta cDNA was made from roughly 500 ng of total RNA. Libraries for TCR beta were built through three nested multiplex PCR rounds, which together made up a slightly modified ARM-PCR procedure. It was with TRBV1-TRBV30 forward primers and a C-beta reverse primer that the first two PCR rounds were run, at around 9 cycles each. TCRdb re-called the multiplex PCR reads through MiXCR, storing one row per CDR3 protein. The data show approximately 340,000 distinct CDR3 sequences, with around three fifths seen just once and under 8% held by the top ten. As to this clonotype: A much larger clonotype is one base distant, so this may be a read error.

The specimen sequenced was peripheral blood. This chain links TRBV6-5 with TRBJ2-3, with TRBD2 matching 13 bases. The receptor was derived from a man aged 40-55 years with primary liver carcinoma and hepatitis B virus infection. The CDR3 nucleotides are TGTACCAGCAGTTACTCTTGGACTAGCGGGGGATGGCCGGATACGCAGTATTTT. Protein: CTSSYSWTSGGWPDTQYF.